The 8 T cell receptor beta chains listed next were all sequenced from one sample in a study of sequential checkpoint blockade in melanoma. The method was immunoSEQ multiplex PCR; TCRdb's version includes in-frame clones alone and lacks a portion of them. Of over 15,000 clones in the sample, about two thirds were seen once. This sample's treatment: randomized to nivolumab then ipilimumab (arm A) or the reverse (arm B). The sample here was CD8+ T cells sorted from blood (inferred from file names), taken from a patient given nivolumab and ipilimumab in sequence. The receptors originated from a human donor with melanoma.

Relative to its sample, this clone is medium-sized. This chain joins TRBV29-1 and TRBJ2-1, with 8 bases fitting TRBD1. Losses at the gene ends were 6 bases for V and 3 bases for J; bases not matched to a gene: 4. Germline V gene sequence: CDR1 SQVTM, CDR2 ANQGSEA. CDR3 length: 13 amino acids. CDR3 amino acids: CSVGQGDYNEQFF. CDR3 in DNA: TGCAGCGTCGGACAGGGAGACTACAATGAGCAGTTCTTC.

The chain's CDR3 is CASSPSVGGQETQYF. The CDR3 DNA sequence: TGTGCCAGCAGCCCCTCGGTGGGGGGCCAAGAGACCCAGTACTTC. The J gene is TRBJ2-5, the V gene TRBV6-5; a weak D match, TRBD2 (6 bases). CDR3 length: 15 residues. CDR1 is MNHEY and CDR2 is SVGAGI in the germline V gene. The V gene lost 6 bases and the J gene lost 1 base, with 15 bases spanning the gap.

V and J are TRBV7-2 and TRBJ2-5; tentatively, D is TRBD1 (6 bases). Near its end, the DNA agrees better with TRBJ2-7, so the J call may be wrong. CDR3 length: 14 residues. CDR1 is SGHTA, CDR2 FQGNSA, per germline. DNA of the CDR3: TGTGCCAGCAGCTCATTTAGAGGGGGATACGAGCAGTACTTC. As protein: CASSSFRGGYEQYF.

This clone was seen a few times. The chain combines TRBV9 with TRBJ1-1, with D perhaps matching TRBD1 (6 bases). V lost 0 bases and J lost 5, with 14 bases in between. The CDR3 loop spans 15 amino acids. The germline V gene encodes CDR1 SGDLS and CDR2 YYNGEE. The CDR3 spells CASSVGGGPQTEAFF. The CDR3, as DNA: TGTGCCAGCAGCGTAGGGGGGGGCCCCCAGACTGAAGCTTTCTTT.

This clone was observed a few times. The chain uses TRBV5-6 and TRBJ2-1, with no clear D. This CDR3 comprises 13 residues. The germline gives CDR1 SGHDT, CDR2 YYEEEE. V lost 4 bases to trimming and J lost 6 bases, with 11 bases between them. CDR3 region: CASSLVISNEQFF. The CDR3 DNA reads TGTGCCAGCAGCCTAGTAATCAGCAATGAGCAGTTCTTC.

The rearrangement joins TRBV7-9 to TRBJ2-3; TRBD1 matches at 11 bases. The germline V gene has CDR1 SEHNR and CDR2 FQNEAQ (reference sequence). CDR3 size: 17 residues. V shed 5 bases, J shed 3 bases, and the junction held 10 bases outside the gene matches. The CDR3 region is CASSNPPDRGRTDTQYF. CDR3 in DNA: TGTGCCAGCAGCAACCCCCCGGACAGGGGGCGTACAGATACGCAGTATTTT.

This rearrangement joins TRBV5-1 to TRBJ2-2; 7 nucleotides agree with TRBD1. The CDR3 has 15 residues. With V trimmed by 5 bases and J by 1 base, 5 bases remained unmatched. The germline gives CDR1 SGHRS, CDR2 YFSETQ. The DNA of the CDR3 is TGCGCCAGCAGTTATTGGACAGGGAACACCGGGGAGCTGTTTTTT. It specifies CASSYWTGNTGELFF.

In nucleotides, the CDR3 is TGTGCCAGCAGTTCCCCACTAGCGGGAGGCTGGAATGAGCAGTTCTTC. The encoded protein is CASSSPLAGGWNEQFF. The chain employs TRBV27 and TRBJ2-1, with 12 bases aligning to TRBD2. The CDR3 runs to 16 residues. V lost 4 bases and J lost 7; bases outside the gene matches: 8. Germline V CDR1 and CDR2: MNHEY, SMNVEV (reference sequence).